This entry features one T cell receptor beta chain sequence. V lost 1 base and J 7 bases, leaving 6 bases between the germline ends. Germline assignment: CDR1 SGHDT and CDR2 YYEEEE. This CDR3 comprises 12 residues. This sample is part of a study of blood T cell repertoires in COVID-19. Generated by immunoSEQ multiplex PCR, the TCRdb table keeps only in-frame clones and is missing some. The sample carries more than 200,000 clones, about four fifths recorded once. The TCR sequence derives from a man aged 35 to 55 with active or convalescent COVID-19. The genes are TRBV5-6 and TRBJ2-1; D gene ambiguous. Input material: peripheral blood. CDR3 bases: TGTGCCAGCAGCTTGTTGAGGAATGAGCAGTTCTTC. Encoded protein: CASSLLRNEQFF.